Shown below are 21 T cell receptor beta chains from a single sample sequenced in a study of blood T cell repertoires in COVID-19. Produced via immunoSEQ multiplex PCR; TCRdb's table is partial and in-frame only. The sample includes 270,000 or so clones, about four fifths of them seen just once. The sample was peripheral blood. The receptors here all came from a woman aged 55-70 years with active or convalescent COVID-19.

V gene TRBV5-6 combines with J gene TRBJ1-5; 11 nucleotides line up with TRBD1. The V and J ends lost 4 bases and 1 base, in that order; junction bases with no gene match: 7. Germline V gene lookup returns CDR1 SGHDT and CDR2 YYEEEE. The CDR3 runs 17 residues. CDR3 protein: CASSMDRGRLSNQPQHF. Here the CDR3 DNA reads TGTGCCAGCAGCATGGACAGGGGGCGGTTGAGCAATCAGCCCCAGCATTTT.

The gene calls are TRBV7-9 and TRBJ2-2; 8 bases match TRBD1. V lost 3 bases to trimming and J lost 3 bases; unmatched junction nucleotides: 6. The germline V gene has CDR1 SEHNR and CDR2 FQNEAQ (reference sequence). The CDR3 runs 16 residues. Here the CDR3 reads CASSFRTGTDTGELFF. The CDR3 DNA follows: TGTGCCAGCAGCTTCCGGACAGGGACCGACACCGGGGAGCTGTTTTTT.

J is TRBJ1-4 and V is TRBV6-1, with 8 bases lining up with TRBD1. CDR1 is MNHNS and CDR2 is SASEGT in the germline V gene. The CDR3 is made up of 15 amino acids. The J segment lost 8 bases and the V segment lost 1 base, leaving 6 bases of the junction unmatched. This CDR3 is CASSEDDRGVEKLFF. The CDR3 nucleotides are TGTGCCAGCAGTGAAGACGACAGGGGAGTAGAAAAACTGTTTTTT.

V and J are TRBV5-1 and TRBJ1-3, with D tentatively TRBD1 (6 bases). V dropped 8 bases and J dropped 9 bases, with 9 bases sitting between them. The germline CDR1 and CDR2 sequences are SGHRS and YFSETQ. The CDR3 covers 10 residues. CDR3 sequence: CARARGTIYF. CDR3 nucleotide sequence: TGCGCCAGGGCCAGGGGCACCATATATTTT.

V and J are TRBV2 and TRBJ1-5, with a possible D match to TRBD1 (5 bases). The germline V gene has CDR1 SNHLY and CDR2 FYNNEI. The CDR3 runs to 16 residues. The germline V and J ends were trimmed by 6 bases and 2 bases, with 17 bases remaining between them. Here the CDR3 reads CASSPRRGGGNQPQHF. For the CDR3, the DNA is TGTGCCAGCAGCCCAAGGAGGGGAGGGGGCAATCAGCCCCAGCATTTT.

In its sample, this clone was seen a few times. The chain links TRBV7-9 to TRBJ1-4, with unresolved D. Germline V CDR1 and CDR2: SEHNR, FQNEAQ (reference sequence). V was clipped by 5 bases and J by 3 bases, with 10 bases between them. This CDR3 contains 14 residues. The DNA of the CDR3 is TGTGCCAGCAGCGACGTCGGGGCTAATGAAAAACTGTTTTTT. Translating gives CASSDVGANEKLFF.

This clone showed up many times. The chain carries TRBV5-1 and TRBJ1-2; TRBD1 is a possible D gene (5 bases). The CDR3 is made up of 14 amino acids. CDR1 SGHRS and CDR2 YFSETQ come from the germline V gene. V shed 0 bases and J shed 8 bases, with 14 bases lying between them. Here the CDR3 DNA reads TGCGCCAGCAGCTTGGCCAGGGAGGATGCCGGCTACACCTTC. Translation gives CASSLAREDAGYTF.

This clone has only one observation. The V and J genes are TRBV3-1 (or the pseudogene TRBV3-2) and TRBJ1-2; TRBD1 matches 7 bases. The germline gives CDR1 LGHDT, CDR2 YNNKEL (reference sequence). V shed 4 bases and J 4 bases; nucleotides not matched to a gene: 9. The CDR3 runs 15 residues. This CDR3 is CASSPGGAGGYGYTF. CDR3 in DNA: TGTGCCAGCAGCCCAGGCGGGGCAGGGGGCTATGGCTACACCTTC.

The chain employs TRBV12-3 or TRBV12-4 and TRBJ2-2; D ambiguous. The length of the CDR3 is 13 residues. V lost 2 bases, J lost 6 bases, and 7 bases lay in between. The CDR3 nucleotides read TGTGCCAGCAGTTTAAGTCGGGCCGGGGAGCTGTTTTTT. This sequence encodes CASSLSRAGELFF.

The rearrangement links TRBV6-1 to TRBJ1-6; no reliable D call. Trimming stripped 1 base from V and 0 bases from J, with 10 bases between. This CDR3 is 17 amino acids long. Germline-derived CDR1 and CDR2 are MNHNS and SASEGT. This chain's CDR3 is CASSEDRPSSYNSPLHF. DNA for the CDR3: TGTGCCAGCAGTGAAGACAGACCGAGCTCCTATAATTCACCCCTCCACTTT.

The CDR3 loop is CASSQGQKNIQYF. The CDR3 DNA is TGTGCCAGCAGCCAGGGGCAGAAAAACATTCAGTACTTC. The V gene is TRBV11-3, the J gene TRBJ2-4; tentative D call: TRBD1 (6 bases). Germline loops: CDR1 SGHNT, CDR2 YENEEA. V shed 5 bases and J shed 4 bases, with 9 bases lying between them. This CDR3 comprises 13 residues.

The chain joins TRBV7-2 to TRBJ2-5; 12 positions match TRBD2. The germline gives CDR1 SGHTA, CDR2 FQGNSA. J lost 5 bases, V lost 1 base, and 2 bases had no gene match. This CDR3 comprises 15 residues. The CDR3 sequence: CASSLGGTSGETQYF. The CDR3 DNA is TGTGCCAGCAGCTTAGGCGGGACTAGCGGGGAGACCCAGTACTTC.

The genes are TRBV2 and TRBJ1-2, with TRBD1 matching 7 bases. The trim removed 4 bases at V and 13 bases at J, leaving 6 bases unmatched. Germline-derived CDR1 and CDR2 are SNHLY and FYNNEI. The CDR3 is 11 residues long. CDR3 in DNA: TGTGCCAGCAGTGGCAGGGGGACCGGCACCTTC. Translating gives CASSGRGTGTF.

The chain couples TRBV5-1 to TRBJ2-2; D call uncertain. V shed 7 bases and J shed 7 bases, with 17 bases lying between them. Germline V gene sequence: CDR1 SGHRS, CDR2 YFSETQ. The CDR3 sequence is 14 residues long. DNA for the CDR3: TGCGCCAGCCGCCCCGAAGCGAATCGCGGGGAGCTGTTTTTT. Its protein is CASRPEANRGELFF.

The chain uses TRBV3-1 (or the pseudogene TRBV3-2) and TRBJ1-3; a possible D gene is TRBD1 (6 bases). Germline V CDR1 and CDR2: LGHDT, YNNKEL (reference sequence). Between the trimmed V and J ends, which lost 0 bases and 3 bases, there was a span of 18 bases. The CDR3 consists of 18 residues. The CDR3: CASSQDPRGGAHGNTIYF. The CDR3 DNA is TGTGCCAGCAGCCAAGATCCGAGAGGGGGGGCGCATGGAAACACCATATATTTT.

This chain connects TRBV7-8 to TRBJ1-1; D uncertain. V gave up 1 base and J gave up 10 bases, with 16 bases separating them. The CDR3 length is 14 residues. The germline gives CDR1 SGHVS, CDR2 FQNEAQ. The CDR3 coding sequence is TGTGCCAGCAGCTTAGTGGGAGGGAAAGGAGTAGCTTTCTTT. Translated, it gives CASSLVGGKGVAFF. The variable domain in full, completed from reference TRBV7-8 and TRBJ1-1, reads GAGVSQSPRYKVAKRGQDVALRCDPISGHVSLFWYQQALGQGPEFLTYFQNEAQLDKSGLPSDRFFAERPEGSVSTLKIQRTQQEDSAVYLCASSLVGGKGVAFFGQGTRLTVV.

The DNA for the CDR3 is TGTGCCAGCACCGGTAGCGGGGGGGTTTGGACAGATACGCAGTATTTT. This sequence encodes CASTGSGGVWTDTQYF. The gene calls are TRBV2 and TRBJ2-3, with TRBD2 identical over 11 bases. The length of the CDR3 is 16 residues. The germline V gene has CDR1 SNHLY and CDR2 FYNNEI. V lost 7 bases and J lost 3; bases outside the gene matches: 9. The whole variable domain, remainder taken from reference TRBV2 and TRBJ2-3, is EPEVTQTPSHQVTQMGQEVILRCVPISNHLYFYWYRQILGQKVEFLVSFYNNEISEKSEIFDDQFSVERPDGSNFTLKIRSTKLEDSAMYFCASTGSGGVWTDTQYFGPGTRLTVL.

The chain uses TRBV18 and TRBJ2-5, with a possible D match to TRBD2 (6 bases). This CDR3 is built from 15 residues. The V end was cut by 3 bases, the J end by 4 bases, with 15 bases between. Germline-derived CDR1 and CDR2 are KGHSH and LQKENI. For the CDR3, the DNA is TGTGCCAGCTCACCTATAGCGGCGGCGGGAGAGACCCAGTACTTC. Its protein is CASSPIAAAGETQYF.

The rearrangement uses TRBV19 and TRBJ2-1; 7 bases agree with TRBD1. Germline V gene data show CDR1 as LNHDA and CDR2 as SQIVND (reference sequence). Trimming removed 4 bases from V and 1 base from J; junction bases left unmatched: 10. The CDR3 is 17 residues long. CDR3 loop: CASSKGVTGWSYNEQFF. As DNA, the CDR3 is TGTGCCAGTAGTAAGGGGGTGACAGGGTGGTCCTACAATGAGCAGTTCTTC.

This chain uses TRBV18 with TRBJ2-7, with unresolved D. V was trimmed by 0 bases and J by 3 bases, leaving 9 bases between them. The CDR3 loop spans 14 amino acids. The germline V gene encodes CDR1 KGHSH and CDR2 LQKENI. The CDR3, as DNA: TGTGCCAGCTCACCACCGGTCGGTTTCTACGAGCAGTACTTC. Amino acids: CASSPPVGFYEQYF.

This chain's CDR3 is CASSNSLYPNYGYTF. In DNA, the CDR3 is TGTGCCAGCAGTAACAGCCTGTACCCTAACTATGGCTACACCTTC. The V and J genes are TRBV27 and TRBJ1-2, with D hard to call. Germline loops: CDR1 MNHEY, CDR2 SMNVEV (reference sequence). V was clipped by 5 bases and J by 0 bases, with 13 bases between them. This CDR3 is built from 15 residues.